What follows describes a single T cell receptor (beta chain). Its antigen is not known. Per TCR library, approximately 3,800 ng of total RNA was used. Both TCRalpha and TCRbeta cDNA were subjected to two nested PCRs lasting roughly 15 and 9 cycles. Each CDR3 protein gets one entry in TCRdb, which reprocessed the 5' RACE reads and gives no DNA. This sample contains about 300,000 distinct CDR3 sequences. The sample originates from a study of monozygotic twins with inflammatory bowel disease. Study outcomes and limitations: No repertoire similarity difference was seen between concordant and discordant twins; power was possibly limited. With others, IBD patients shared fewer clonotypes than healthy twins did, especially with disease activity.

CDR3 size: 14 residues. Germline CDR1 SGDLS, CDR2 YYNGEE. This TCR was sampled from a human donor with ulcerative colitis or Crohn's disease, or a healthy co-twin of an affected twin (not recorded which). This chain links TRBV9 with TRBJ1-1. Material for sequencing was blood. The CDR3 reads CASSVGALNTEAFF.